Shown below are 2 T cell receptor beta chains from a single sample sequenced in a study of CD8 T cells in Susac syndrome (dated by TCRdb to between 2018 and 2021). The library was obtained by the immunoSEQ multiplex PCR assay. RNA was extracted using the RNeasy kit, and roughly 0.5 to 1 ug of the RNA was reverse transcribed with random hexamers. TCRdb cleaned the public reads at Q25 with fastp, built clones with MiXCR and kept in-frame beta chains. Rows with one shared CDR3 protein collapse into an entry with the most common genes and DNA. The sample profile shows approximately 190,000 distinct CDR3 sequences; approximately 95% of them were found once. 0.098% of the sample is held by the ten biggest clonotypes. The sample consisted of CD4+ T cells from PBMCs. The source is a human donor with Susac syndrome.

The V gene is TRBV3-1, the J gene TRBJ2-7; D not certain. The CDR3 is 15 amino acids. Trimming removed 0 bases from V and 4 bases from J, with 13 bases in between. Per the germline V gene, CDR1 is LGHDT and CDR2 is YNNKEL (reference sequence). The CDR3, as DNA: TGTGCCAGCAGCCAAGATGCCCCCAGGACGTACGAGCAGTACTTC. Amino acids: CASSQDAPRTYEQYF.

CDR3 coding DNA: TGTGCCAGCAGTGGGTCGTGGTACGAGCAGTACTTC. Translation: CASSGSWYEQYF. The rearrangement joins TRBV6-1 to TRBJ2-7; D not resolved. Germline CDR1 and CDR2: MNHNS and SASEGT. Trimming took off 4 bases at V and 4 bases at J, with 8 bases between the two ends. This CDR3 has 12 residues.